Below, 19 T cell receptor beta chains from the same sample are listed, as sequenced in a study of blood T cell repertoires in COVID-19. Some clones are missing from TCRdb's copy, which holds only in-frame ones; the method was immunoSEQ multiplex PCR. The data contain about 200,000 clones, approximately 84% of them singletons. The sequencing input was peripheral blood. The receptors here all came from a human donor with acute or convalescent COVID-19. The donor label of this sample is uncertain.

This chain links TRBV5-5 with TRBJ2-3, with 8 bases identical to TRBD1. V lost 4 bases, J lost 1 base, and 5 bases stayed unmatched. Germline V gene lookup returns CDR1 SGHKS and CDR2 YYEKEE (reference sequence). The CDR3 covers 15 residues. CDR3 sequence: CASSRQGRGTDTQYF. The CDR3 DNA reads as TGTGCCAGCAGCCGACAGGGGCGCGGCACAGATACGCAGTATTTT.

The chain recombines TRBV5-1 with TRBJ2-5; 7 bases map to TRBD2. The CDR3 is 16 amino acids. In germline, CDR1 is SGHRS, CDR2 YFSETQ. After removal of 0 bases from V and 2 bases from J, the junction contained 7 bases not matched to a gene. The chain's CDR3 is CASSLETSLGQETQYF. DNA for the CDR3: TGCGCCAGCAGCTTGGAGACTAGCTTGGGACAAGAGACCCAGTACTTC.

The gene calls are TRBV7-9 and TRBJ1-5; D gene ambiguous. Trimming left V 3 bases short and J 6 bases short, with 9 bases between. The germline CDR1 and CDR2 sequences are SEHNR and FQNEAQ (reference sequence). The CDR3 is 13 residues long. This chain's CDR3 is CASSLGGSQPQHF. Here the CDR3 DNA reads TGTGCCAGCAGCTTGGGAGGGAGTCAGCCCCAGCATTTT.

This clone was found a few times. V gene TRBV5-1 combines with J gene TRBJ2-3; 9 bases map to TRBD2. The V and J ends lost 5 bases and 2 bases, in that order; junction bases with no gene match: 3. Germline assignment: CDR1 SGHRS and CDR2 YFSETQ. The CDR3 spans 14 residues. CDR3 in DNA: TGCGCCAGCAGGGCGGGAGGGCCCACAGATACGCAGTATTTT. Its protein product is CASRAGGPTDTQYF.

The V call is TRBV28, the J call TRBJ2-5; perhaps TRBD1 as D (5 bases). V lost 6 bases, J lost 9 bases, and 14 bases lay in between. The CDR3 runs to 12 residues. Germline V gene sequence: CDR1 MDHEN, CDR2 SYDVKM. The CDR3 is CASRNPGLAQYF. The CDR3 DNA reads TGTGCCAGCAGGAACCCAGGGTTAGCCCAGTACTTC.

This clone has just one count. The V gene is TRBV6-5, the J gene TRBJ1-5; D gene ambiguous. Germline-derived CDR1 and CDR2 are MNHEY and SVGAGI. V was pared by 5 bases and J by 2 bases, with 13 bases between. The CDR3 spans 15 residues. The CDR3 protein is CASSLQPLGNQPQHF. The CDR3 region has the DNA TGTGCCAGCAGTCTACAGCCTTTGGGCAATCAGCCCCAGCATTTT.

This clone was picked up a small number of times. The chain joins TRBV5-1 to TRBJ1-5; a weak D match, TRBD1 (5 bases). Germline assignment: CDR1 SGHRS and CDR2 YFSETQ. There are 15 residues in the CDR3. V lost 6 bases, J lost 4 bases, and 17 bases lay in between. The CDR3 sequence: CASTLSGATNQPQHF. CDR3 coding DNA: TGCGCCAGCACTCTGTCTGGGGCTACTAATCAGCCCCAGCATTTT.

This chain joins TRBV18 and TRBJ2-2; 9 positions agree with TRBD2. CDR3 length: 18 amino acids. Germline assignment: CDR1 KGHSH and CDR2 LQKENI. J gave up 2 bases and V 2 bases, and 9 bases lay outside the gene matches. This chain's CDR3 is CASSPWPSGDINTGELFF. The CDR3 bases are TGTGCCAGCTCACCATGGCCTAGCGGGGACATTAACACCGGGGAGCTGTTTTTT.

The chain recombines TRBV5-1 with TRBJ2-2; 12 bases line up with TRBD2. The CDR3 has 17 residues. Germline values: CDR1 SGHRS, CDR2 YFSETQ. The ends lost 4 bases at V and 4 bases at J; junction bases unmatched: 8. The CDR3 protein is CASSGLAGGQGTGELFF. In DNA form, the CDR3 reads TGCGCCAGCAGCGGGCTAGCGGGAGGGCAAGGCACCGGGGAGCTGTTTTTT.

V and J are TRBV4-2 and TRBJ2-7; 7 nucleotides line up with TRBD2. Germline V CDR1 and CDR2: LGHNA, YNFKEQ. The CDR3 sequence is 17 residues long. Unmatched junction bases numbered 16, after V lost 2 bases and J lost 6 bases. The CDR3 DNA reads as TGTGCCAGCAGCCAACGCGGGTCAGGCGGGAGCTCTCTCGAGCAGTACTTC. This encodes CASSQRGSGGSSLEQYF.

This clone was seen only a few times. The chain joins TRBV7-9 to TRBJ2-3; tentative D call: TRBD1 (5 bases). Germline V gene lookup returns CDR1 SEHNR and CDR2 FQNEAQ (reference sequence). The V gene lost 8 bases and the J gene lost 3 bases, with 12 bases spanning the gap. The CDR3 length is 13 residues. This CDR3 reads CASREPGTDTQYF. For the CDR3, the DNA is TGTGCCAGCCGAGAGCCAGGGACAGATACGCAGTATTTT.

Notes on this clone: The sample carries other DNA sequences with the same CDR3. The J gene is TRBJ2-1, the V gene TRBV19; D is possibly TRBD2 (5 bases). This CDR3 has 13 residues. Trimming took off 5 bases at V and 7 bases at J, with 12 bases between the two ends. From germline, CDR1 is LNHDA and CDR2 SQIVND (reference sequence). The CDR3 here is CASSGLALNEQFF. For the CDR3, the DNA is TGTGCCAGTAGTGGGTTAGCGTTGAATGAGCAGTTCTTC. Full variable domain (outside the CDR3, taken from reference TRBV19 and TRBJ2-1): DGGITQSPKYLFRKEGQNVTLSCEQNLNHDAMYWYRQDPGQGLRLIYYSQIVNDFQKGDIAEGYSVSREKKESFPLTVTSAQKNPTAFYLCASSGLALNEQFFGPGTRLTVL.

This clone showed up just a few times. The chain recombines TRBV5-1 with TRBJ2-7; no reliable D call. Germline loops: CDR1 SGHRS, CDR2 YFSETQ. CDR3 length: 13 amino acids. V lost 1 base to trimming and J lost 2 bases, with 7 bases between them. In nucleotides, the CDR3 is TGCGCCAGCAGCTTGACAGATACCTACGAGCAGTACTTC. Its protein product is CASSLTDTYEQYF.

The chain couples TRBV21-1 to TRBJ1-1; the table gives TRBD1 as D, unverified against the DNA. TRBV21-1 is a pseudogene locus. This CDR3 is 15 amino acids long. The CDR3 DNA follows: TGTGCCAGCTGTCGTGGGACAGGGTTGTGCCCTGAAGCTTTCTTT. Residues: CASCRGTGLCPEAFF.

This clone was found a few times. The V gene is TRBV19, the J gene TRBJ1-5; D might be TRBD1 (5 bases). CDR3 length: 16 amino acids. Germline V gene lookup returns CDR1 LNHDA and CDR2 SQIVND (reference sequence). Trimming left V 2 bases short and J 1 base short, with 12 bases between. DNA of the CDR3: TGTGCCAGTAGTATAACGGCAGGGATAAGCAATCAGCCCCAGCATTTT. Its translation is CASSITAGISNQPQHF.

The genes are TRBV12-3 or TRBV12-4 and TRBJ1-1, with TRBD1 matching over 8 bases. The CDR3 runs to 12 residues. Trimming took 7 bases from V and 9 from J; bases not matched to a gene: 7. CDR3 protein: CASTRGDRKAFF. The CDR3, as DNA: TGTGCCAGCACCCGGGGGGACAGGAAAGCTTTCTTT.

V and J are TRBV5-1 and TRBJ2-1; 8 nucleotides match TRBD1. Losses at the gene ends were 5 bases for V and 8 bases for J; bases not matched to a gene: 12. Germline CDR1 and CDR2: SGHRS and YFSETQ. The CDR3 runs to 15 residues. CDR3 loop: CASSLSGTGGDEQFF. For the CDR3, the DNA is TGCGCCAGCAGTTTATCCGGGACAGGTGGCGATGAGCAGTTCTTC.

The rearrangement joins TRBV14 to TRBJ1-1; maybe TRBD1 (6 bases). Per germline, CDR1 SGHDN and CDR2 FVKESK. The germline V and J ends were trimmed by 4 bases and 6 bases, with 15 bases remaining between them. The CDR3 runs to 14 residues. The CDR3 DNA follows: TGTGCCAGCAGCCTTCTGGACAGTGTATCTGAAGCTTTCTTT. This codes for CASSLLDSVSEAFF.

This CDR3 reads CATRDSFEQFF. CDR3 nucleotides: TGTGCCACCAGGGACTCGTTTGAGCAGTTCTTC. The rearrangement joins TRBV25-1 to TRBJ2-1; a weak D match, TRBD2 (6 bases). V was shortened by 10 bases and J by 9 bases, with 13 bases between the two germline ends. The CDR3 covers 11 residues. Germline CDR1 is MGHDK and CDR2 is SYGVNS.